These T cell receptor beta chains were read from a single sample in a study of T cells in Graves' hyperthyroidism and ophthalmopathy. TCRdb processed the multiplex PCR reads anew with MiXCR; each CDR3 protein has one entry. The sample carries about 380,000 distinct CDR3 sequences, about 14% recorded once. What was sequenced was blood. These receptors came from a man under 40 with Graves' hyperthyroidism that later progressed to Graves' ophthalmopathy. CDR3s include the opening cysteine and the closing phenylalanine or tryptophan. The D gene is left open where the match is weak. Rows give clone size only sometimes, using once, few, many, or a class for an expanded clone.

abundance | d_gene | j_gene | v_gene | CDR3aa | CDR3nt
few | NA | TRBJ2-7 | TRBV11-2 | CASSALQGPHEQYF | TGTGCCAGCAGCGCACTGCAGGGTCCCCACGAGCAGTACTTC
many | NA | TRBJ2-5 | TRBV3-1 | CASSQEQRETQYF | TGTGCCAGCAGCCAGGAACAACGAGAGACCCAGTACTTC
NA | NA | TRBJ1-6 | TRBV5-5 | CASSQTGFGSPLHF | TGTGCCAGCAGCCAGACAGGATTCGGTTCACCCCTCCACTTT
NA | NA | TRBJ2-7 | TRBV20-1 | CSAAGQRDRAYEQYF | TGCAGTGCCGCCGGGCAGCGGGACAGAGCCTACGAGCAGTACTTC
NA | NA | TRBJ2-2 | TRBV5-1 | CASSPPGGTENTGELFF | TGCGCCAGCAGCCCCCCGGGGGGGACAGAGAACACCGGGGAGCTGTTTTTT
many | NA | TRBJ2-7 | TRBV2 | CASSEGRALSYEQYF | TGTGCCAGCAGTGAGGGCAGAGCCTTGTCCTACGAGCAGTACTTC
many | TRBD2 | TRBJ2-7 | TRBV10-3 | CAISPADGGALHEQYF | TGTGCCATCAGTCCTGCTGACGGGGGGGCCCTACACGAGCAGTACTTC
many | NA | TRBJ2-7 | TRBV28 | CASSLTASGNPGEQYF | TGTGCCAGCAGTTTGACAGCTTCGGGAAACCCGGGGGAGCAGTACTTC
many | NA | TRBJ1-5 | TRBV6-1 | CASSTTQGSQPQHF | TGTGCCAGCAGTACCACACAGGGTTCTCAGCCCCAGCATTTT
few | TRBD2 | TRBJ2-1 | TRBV18 | CASSPAGGGEHNEQFF | TGTGCCAGCTCACCTGCGGGGGGCGGAGAACACAATGAGCAGTTCTTC
NA | TRBD1 | TRBJ1-2 | TRBV29-1 | CSVVWTGDNYGYTF | TGCAGCGTTGTATGGACAGGGGATAACTATGGCTACACCTTC